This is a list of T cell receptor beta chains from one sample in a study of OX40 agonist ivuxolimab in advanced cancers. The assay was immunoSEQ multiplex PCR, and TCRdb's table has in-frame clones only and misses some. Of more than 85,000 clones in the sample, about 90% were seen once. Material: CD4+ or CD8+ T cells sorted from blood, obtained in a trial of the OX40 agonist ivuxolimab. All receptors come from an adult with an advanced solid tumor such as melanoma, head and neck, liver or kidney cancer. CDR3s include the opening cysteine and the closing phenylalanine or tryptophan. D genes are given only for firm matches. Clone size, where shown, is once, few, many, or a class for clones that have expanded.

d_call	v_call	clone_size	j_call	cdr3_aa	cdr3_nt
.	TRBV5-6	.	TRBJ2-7	CASSLKDYRSSYEQYF	TGTGCCAGCAGCTTGAAGGATTACCGAAGCTCCTACGAGCAGTACTTC
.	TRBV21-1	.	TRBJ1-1	CASSKGLRGLYTEAFF	TGTGCCAGCAGCAAAGGGTTACGGGGTCTTTACACTGAAGCTTTCTTT
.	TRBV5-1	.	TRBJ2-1	CASSLGAGSSYNEQFF	TGCGCCAGCAGCTTGGGGGCGGGGAGTTCTTACAATGAGCAGTTCTTC
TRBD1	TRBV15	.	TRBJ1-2	CATSRDYPGTGHDTF	TGTGCCACCAGCAGAGATTATCCTGGGACAGGGCACGACACCTTC
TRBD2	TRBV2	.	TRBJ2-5	CASSYTPGRGDQETQYF	TGTGCCAGCAGTTACACCCCCGGGCGGGGGGACCAAGAGACCCAGTACTTC
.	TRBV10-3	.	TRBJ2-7	CAISSAYEQYF	TGTGCCATCAGTAGCGCCTACGAGCAGTACTTC
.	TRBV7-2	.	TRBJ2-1	CASSSSTSANEQFF	TGTGCCAGCAGCAGCAGCACTAGTGCCAATGAGCAGTTCTTC
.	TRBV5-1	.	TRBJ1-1	CASSSGQLNTEAFF	TGCGCCAGCAGCTCCGGACAGCTGAACACTGAAGCTTTCTTT
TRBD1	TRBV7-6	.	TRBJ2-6	CASSLTGGSGANVLTF	TGTGCCAGCAGCCTTACAGGGGGCTCTGGGGCCAACGTCCTGACTTTC
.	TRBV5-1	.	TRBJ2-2	CASSLEVRGELFF	TGCGCCAGCAGCTTGGAGGTGCGCGGGGAGCTGTTTTTT
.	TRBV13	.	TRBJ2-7	CASSLVGGTAYEQYF	TGTGCCAGCAGCTTAGTCGGCGGTACAGCCTACGAGCAGTACTTC
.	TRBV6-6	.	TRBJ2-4	CASSYQTNKNIQYF	TGTGCCAGCAGTTACCAGACAAACAAAAACATTCAGTACTTC
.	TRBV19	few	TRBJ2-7	CASTPRAYRGEQYF	TGTGCCAGTACCCCTCGGGCTTATCGGGGCGAGCAGTACTTC
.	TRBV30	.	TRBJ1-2	CAWSVRALYGYTF	TGTGCCTGGAGTGTAAGGGCCTTATATGGCTACACCTTC
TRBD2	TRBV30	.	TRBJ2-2	CAFARTSSGELFF	TGTGCCTTCGCAAGGACTAGTTCAGGGGAGCTGTTTTTT
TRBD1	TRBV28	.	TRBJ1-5	CASCTGGRVNQPQHF	TGTGCCAGCTGTACAGGGGGCCGAGTCAATCAGCCCCAGCATTTT
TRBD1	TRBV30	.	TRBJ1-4	CAWSNSGTGGEKLFF	TGTGCCTGGAGTAACTCCGGGACAGGGGGTGAAAAACTGTTTTTT
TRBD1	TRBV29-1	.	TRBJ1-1	CSVGTGGNTEAFF	TGCAGCGTCGGTACAGGGGGGAACACTGAAGCTTTCTTT
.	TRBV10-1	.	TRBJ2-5	CASRTALGEWVETQYF	TGCGCCAGCAGGACGGCGTTGGGGGAGTGGGTGGAGACCCAGTACTTC
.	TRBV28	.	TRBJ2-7	CASSFSYMSSYEQYF	TGTGCCAGCAGTTTTAGTTACATGAGCTCCTACGAGCAGTACTTC
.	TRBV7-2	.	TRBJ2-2	CASSLRGQLFPGELFF	TGTGCCAGCAGCCTACGAGGACAGTTGTTCCCCGGGGAGCTGTTTTTT
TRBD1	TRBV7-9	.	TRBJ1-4	CASSLAPGQVNEKLFF	TGTGCCAGCAGCTTAGCGCCGGGACAGGTTAATGAAAAACTGTTTTTT
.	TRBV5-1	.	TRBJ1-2	CASRSAGVNYGYTF	TGCGCCAGCCGTTCGGCAGGGGTCAACTATGGCTACACCTTC
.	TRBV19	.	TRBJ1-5	CASLRQNSNQPQHF	TGTGCCAGTCTCCGACAGAATAGCAATCAGCCCCAGCATTTT
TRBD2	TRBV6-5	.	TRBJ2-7	CASKGEGGYEQYF	TGTGCCAGCAAAGGGGAGGGCGGATACGAGCAGTACTTC
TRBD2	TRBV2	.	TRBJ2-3	CASRISGRSGTQYF	TGTGCCAGCAGGATTAGCGGGAGATCGGGTACGCAGTATTTT
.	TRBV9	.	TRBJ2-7	CASSISSLGAPYEQYF	TGTGCCAGCAGCATAAGTAGTCTAGGGGCTCCCTACGAGCAGTACTTC
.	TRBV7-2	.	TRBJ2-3	CASSLEGKETDTQYF	TGTGCCAGCAGCTTAGAGGGGAAAGAAACAGATACGCAGTATTTT
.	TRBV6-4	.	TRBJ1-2	CASNPPGRDYGYTF	TGTGCCAGCAACCCTCCGGGTAGGGACTATGGCTACACCTTC
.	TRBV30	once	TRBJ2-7	CAWSGDKSSYEQYF	TGTGCCTGGAGCGGGGACAAAAGCTCCTACGAGCAGTACTTC
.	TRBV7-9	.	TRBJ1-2	CASSLASRGGYGYTF	TGTGCCAGCAGCTTAGCGTCGAGGGGAGGCTATGGCTACACCTTC
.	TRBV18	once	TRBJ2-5	CASSPSPTGRETQYF	TGTGCCAGCTCACCCTCCCCGACAGGGAGGGAGACCCAGTACTTC
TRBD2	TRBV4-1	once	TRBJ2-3	CASSPGLAGDIEADTQYF	TGCGCCAGCAGCCCGGGACTAGCGGGAGATATCGAGGCAGATACGCAGTATTTT
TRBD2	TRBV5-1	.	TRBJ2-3	CASSLGLAGFTSSTDTQYF	TGCGCCAGCAGCTTGGGACTAGCGGGATTCACTTCTAGCACAGATACGCAGTATTTT
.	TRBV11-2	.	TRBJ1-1	CASSPPGRGNTEAFF	TGTGCCAGCAGCCCCCCGGGACGGGGGAACACTGAAGCTTTCTTT
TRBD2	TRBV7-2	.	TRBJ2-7	CASTLAGQSYEQYF	TGTGCCAGCACTTTAGCGGGGCAATCCTACGAGCAGTACTTC
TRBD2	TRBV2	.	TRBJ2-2	CASRKLAGDHWNTGELFF	TGTGCCAGCAGGAAACTAGCGGGAGACCATTGGAACACCGGGGAGCTGTTTTTT
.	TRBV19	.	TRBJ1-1	CASSLRALNTEAFF	TGTGCCAGTAGTCTCCGGGCCCTGAACACTGAAGCTTTCTTT
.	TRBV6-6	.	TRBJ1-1	CASTSSGGGTEAFF	TGTGCCAGCACCTCGTCCGGGGGGGGCACTGAAGCTTTCTTT
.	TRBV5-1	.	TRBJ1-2	CASSFSPRGTYGYTF	TGCGCCAGCAGCTTCAGCCCCAGGGGAACTTATGGCTACACCTTC
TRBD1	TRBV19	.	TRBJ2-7	CASKGQSSSYEQYF	TGTGCCAGTAAGGGACAGTCGAGCTCCTACGAGCAGTACTTC
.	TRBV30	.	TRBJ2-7	CAWTVRGLREQYF	TGTGCCTGGACGGTCAGGGGCCTAAGAGAGCAGTACTTC